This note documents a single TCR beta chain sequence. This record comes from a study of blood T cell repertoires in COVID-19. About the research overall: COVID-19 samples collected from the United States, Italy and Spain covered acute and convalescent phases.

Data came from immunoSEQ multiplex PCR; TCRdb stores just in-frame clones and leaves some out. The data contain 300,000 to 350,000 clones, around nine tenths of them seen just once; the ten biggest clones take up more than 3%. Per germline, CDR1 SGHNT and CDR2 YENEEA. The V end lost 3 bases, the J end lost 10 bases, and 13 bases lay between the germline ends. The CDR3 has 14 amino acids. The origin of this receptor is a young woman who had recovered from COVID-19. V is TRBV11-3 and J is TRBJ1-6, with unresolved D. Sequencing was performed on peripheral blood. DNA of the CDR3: TGTGCCAGCAGCTTCCTATCGGCAGGCTCACCCCTCCACTTT. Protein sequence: CASSFLSAGSPLHF.